Below, 21 T cell receptor beta chains from the same sample are listed, as sequenced in a study of control samples from healthy donors and cancer patients. TCRdb's table, derived via immunoSEQ multiplex PCR, lists solely in-frame clones and lacks some. Of fewer than 40,000 clones listed, 85% to 95% are singletons. Sequencing was done on a sample of PBMCs. These receptors were taken from a man aged 40-50 years with colorectal cancer.

The V and J genes are TRBV19 and TRBJ2-3; 8 bases are a match to TRBD1. CDR3 length: 15 amino acids. Germline values: CDR1 LNHDA, CDR2 SQIVND (reference sequence). The J segment lost 1 base and the V segment lost 4 bases, leaving 4 bases of the junction unmatched. CDR3 sequence (DNA): TGTGCCAGTAGTACCGGACAGGGACGCACAGATACGCAGTATTTT. Translating gives CASSTGQGRTDTQYF.

This chain connects TRBV29-1 to TRBJ2-2; a possible D gene is TRBD1 (6 bases). This CDR3 is 13 amino acids long. Germline V gene lookup returns CDR1 SQVTM and CDR2 ANQGSEA. Trimming removed 3 bases from V and 2 bases from J, with 7 bases in between. CDR3 nucleotide sequence: TGCAGCGTTGACAGGGGAAACACCGGGGAGCTGTTTTTT. The encoded protein is CSVDRGNTGELFF.

This clone was picked up one time. The chain has TRBV21-1 and TRBJ1-1. TRBV21-1 is a recognized pseudogene. The CDR3 spans 12 residues. CDR3 region: CASSKPGVEAFF. Here the CDR3 DNA reads TGTGCCAGCAGCAAACCGGGAGTTGAAGCTTTCTTT.

The chain couples TRBV30 to TRBJ2-7; 8 nucleotides align to TRBD1. After removal of 1 base from V and 4 bases from J, the junction contained 0 bases not matched to a gene. The CDR3 spans 12 residues. CDR1 GTSNPN and CDR2 SVGIG come from the germline V gene (reference sequence). CDR3 nucleotides: TGTGCCTGGAGTGGGACAGGGTACGAGCAGTACTTC. It codes for CAWSGTGYEQYF.

V and J are TRBV5-1 and TRBJ2-1; D is uncertain. The germline CDR1 and CDR2 sequences are SGHRS and YFSETQ. V was cut by 0 bases and J by 4 bases, with 11 bases left in between. The CDR3 spans 15 residues. The CDR3 sequence is CASSLESAAYNEQFF. CDR3 coding DNA: TGCGCCAGCAGCTTGGAGAGCGCCGCTTACAATGAGCAGTTCTTC.

The gene calls are TRBV2 and TRBJ2-5, with 7 positions matching TRBD2. Germline CDR1 and CDR2: SNHLY and FYNNEI. V trimming: 6 bases; J trimming: 4 bases; junction bases outside the gene matches: 14. The CDR3 covers 16 residues. CDR3 nucleotide sequence: TGTGCCAGCAGAAGTTTAAGCGGGGCCGCAGGAGAGACCCAGTACTTC. Its translation: CASRSLSGAAGETQYF.

The rearrangement joins TRBV4-2 to TRBJ2-5; no definite D call. Trimming shortened V by 1 base and J by 3 bases, and 6 bases separated the two germline ends. Germline assignment: CDR1 LGHNA and CDR2 YNFKEQ. This CDR3 has 13 amino acids. The CDR3: CASSQGREETQYF. Written as DNA, the CDR3 is TGTGCCAGCAGCCAAGGACGGGAAGAGACCCAGTACTTC.

The V call is TRBV7-6, the J call TRBJ2-2; D may be TRBD1 or TRBD2 (5 bases each). V was shortened by 5 bases and J by 13 bases, with 17 bases between the two germline ends. CDR1 SGHVS and CDR2 FNYEAQ come from the germline V gene. The CDR3 is made up of 13 amino acids. The CDR3 nucleotides are TGTGCCAGCAGCCCCAGGGACGAGGGCGGGCTGTTTTTT. This encodes CASSPRDEGGLFF.

The rearrangement links TRBV5-1 to TRBJ2-7; 11 nucleotides line up with TRBD1. J lost 3 bases, V lost 2 bases, and 4 bases had no gene match. From germline, CDR1 is SGHRS and CDR2 YFSETQ. The CDR3 covers 15 residues. Here the CDR3 DNA reads TGCGCCAGCAGCTTAACCGGGACAGGGGGCTACGAGCAGTACTTC. Translated: CASSLTGTGGYEQYF.

CDR3 sequence: CASSQGTTSETQYF. As DNA, the CDR3 is TGTGCCAGCAGCCAGGGAACGACTTCAGAGACCCAGTACTTC. J is TRBJ2-5 and V is TRBV4-2; D ambiguous. The germline V gene has CDR1 LGHNA and CDR2 YNFKEQ. Trimming took 3 bases from V and 4 from J, leaving 12 bases between them. The CDR3 sequence is 14 residues long.

The rearrangement links TRBV11-2 to TRBJ1-5; D is ambiguous. V lost 3 bases and J 2 bases, leaving 5 bases between the germline ends. The CDR3 has 13 amino acids. Germline V lookup: CDR1 SGHAT, CDR2 FQNNGV. CDR3 nucleotides: TGTGCCAGCAGCTTCCAAGGCAATCAGCCCCAGCATTTT. Translating it yields CASSFQGNQPQHF.

The count of this clone is one. The chain is built from TRBV2 and TRBJ1-2, with D hard to call. CDR1 and CDR2 from the germline V gene are SNHLY and FYNNEI. V dropped 1 base and J dropped 8 bases, with 11 bases sitting between them. CDR3 size: 13 residues. CDR3 DNA: TGTGCCAGCAGTGAAGAGGCACGTTCGGGCTACACCTTC. Amino acid sequence: CASSEEARSGYTF.

This chain connects TRBV5-1 to TRBJ2-2, with a possible D match to TRBD1 (6 bases). Germline V gene data show CDR1 as SGHRS and CDR2 as YFSETQ. The CDR3 length is 13 residues. Between the trimmed V and J ends, which lost 5 bases and 1 base, there was a span of 6 bases. The CDR3: CASRDRNTGELFF. The CDR3 region has the DNA TGCGCCAGCAGGGACAGGAACACCGGGGAGCTGTTTTTT.

This chain links TRBV19 with TRBJ1-1; D is unresolved. The CDR3 length is 13 residues. Between the trimmed V and J ends, which lost 3 bases and 0 bases, there was a span of 5 bases. In germline, CDR1 is LNHDA, CDR2 SQIVND (reference sequence). The CDR3 region is CASSMTVNTEAFF. The DNA for the CDR3 is TGTGCCAGTAGTATGACGGTGAACACTGAAGCTTTCTTT.

This sequence joins TRBV2 and TRBJ2-1; D is possibly TRBD1 (5 bases). V was clipped by 8 bases and J by 2 bases, with 16 bases between them. The CDR3 covers 15 residues. Germline assignment: CDR1 SNHLY and CDR2 FYNNEI. DNA of the CDR3: TGTGCCAGCGGGGCTAGTGGAATCACCTACAATGAGCAGTTCTTC. Its translation: CASGASGITYNEQFF.

The chain couples TRBV5-4 to TRBJ1-1; D is uncertain. The CDR3 is 12 residues long. V was clipped by 2 bases and J by 11 bases, with 13 bases between them. Germline V CDR1 and CDR2: SGHNT, YYREEE (reference sequence). In DNA form, the CDR3 reads TGTGCCAGCAGCTTAGCCCCAGAGGCGGCTTTCTTT. It specifies CASSLAPEAAFF.

The V gene is TRBV19, the J gene TRBJ1-2, with D possibly TRBD1 on 6 matching bases. Trimming stripped 7 bases from V and 12 bases from J, with 15 bases between. The V gene's germline CDR1 is LNHDA and CDR2 SQIVND (reference sequence). This CDR3 is built from 11 residues. The CDR3 nucleotides read TGTGCCAGTAATGCGGGGGGCGAACACACCTTC. Protein: CASNAGGEHTF.

The chain combines TRBV21-1 with TRBJ1-5; the table assigns TRBD1, which was not confirmed against the DNA. TRBV21-1 is a recognized pseudogene. The CDR3 totals 13 residues. The CDR3 spells CASSRGRWQPQHF. CDR3 coding DNA: TGTGCCAGCAGCAGGGGGCGGTGGCAGCCCCAGCATTTT.

The chain couples TRBV6-1 to TRBJ2-7; the D gene is possibly TRBD1 (5 bases). Deletions cut 1 base from V and 3 bases from J, with 16 bases between. The CDR3 has 16 residues. Germline assignment: CDR1 MNHNS and CDR2 SASEGT. CDR3 DNA sequence: TGTGCCAGCAGTGAAGGAGCTGGGGCAGTATTCTACGAGCAGTACTTC. Its protein is CASSEGAGAVFYEQYF.

The rearrangement joins TRBV4-2 to TRBJ1-1; D is unclear. In germline, CDR1 is LGHNA, CDR2 YNFKEQ. CDR3 length: 16 amino acids. The V end lost 0 bases, the J end lost 5 bases, and 16 bases lay between the germline ends. CDR3 coding DNA: TGTGCCAGCAGCCAAGAACGGCGGCTAAGCCGAACTGAAGCTTTCTTT. This codes for CASSQERRLSRTEAFF.

V gene TRBV6-4 combines with J gene TRBJ2-2, with 12 bases identical to TRBD2. V shed 2 bases and J 5 bases; nucleotides not matched to a gene: 12. Germline V gene data show CDR1 as MRHNA and CDR2 as SNTAGT. This CDR3 is built from 19 residues. The CDR3 DNA reads as TGTGCCAGCAGTGACCCTCGGCTAGCGGGGGGGCCGCTGACCGGGGAGCTGTTTTTT. It is translated as CASSDPRLAGGPLTGELFF.